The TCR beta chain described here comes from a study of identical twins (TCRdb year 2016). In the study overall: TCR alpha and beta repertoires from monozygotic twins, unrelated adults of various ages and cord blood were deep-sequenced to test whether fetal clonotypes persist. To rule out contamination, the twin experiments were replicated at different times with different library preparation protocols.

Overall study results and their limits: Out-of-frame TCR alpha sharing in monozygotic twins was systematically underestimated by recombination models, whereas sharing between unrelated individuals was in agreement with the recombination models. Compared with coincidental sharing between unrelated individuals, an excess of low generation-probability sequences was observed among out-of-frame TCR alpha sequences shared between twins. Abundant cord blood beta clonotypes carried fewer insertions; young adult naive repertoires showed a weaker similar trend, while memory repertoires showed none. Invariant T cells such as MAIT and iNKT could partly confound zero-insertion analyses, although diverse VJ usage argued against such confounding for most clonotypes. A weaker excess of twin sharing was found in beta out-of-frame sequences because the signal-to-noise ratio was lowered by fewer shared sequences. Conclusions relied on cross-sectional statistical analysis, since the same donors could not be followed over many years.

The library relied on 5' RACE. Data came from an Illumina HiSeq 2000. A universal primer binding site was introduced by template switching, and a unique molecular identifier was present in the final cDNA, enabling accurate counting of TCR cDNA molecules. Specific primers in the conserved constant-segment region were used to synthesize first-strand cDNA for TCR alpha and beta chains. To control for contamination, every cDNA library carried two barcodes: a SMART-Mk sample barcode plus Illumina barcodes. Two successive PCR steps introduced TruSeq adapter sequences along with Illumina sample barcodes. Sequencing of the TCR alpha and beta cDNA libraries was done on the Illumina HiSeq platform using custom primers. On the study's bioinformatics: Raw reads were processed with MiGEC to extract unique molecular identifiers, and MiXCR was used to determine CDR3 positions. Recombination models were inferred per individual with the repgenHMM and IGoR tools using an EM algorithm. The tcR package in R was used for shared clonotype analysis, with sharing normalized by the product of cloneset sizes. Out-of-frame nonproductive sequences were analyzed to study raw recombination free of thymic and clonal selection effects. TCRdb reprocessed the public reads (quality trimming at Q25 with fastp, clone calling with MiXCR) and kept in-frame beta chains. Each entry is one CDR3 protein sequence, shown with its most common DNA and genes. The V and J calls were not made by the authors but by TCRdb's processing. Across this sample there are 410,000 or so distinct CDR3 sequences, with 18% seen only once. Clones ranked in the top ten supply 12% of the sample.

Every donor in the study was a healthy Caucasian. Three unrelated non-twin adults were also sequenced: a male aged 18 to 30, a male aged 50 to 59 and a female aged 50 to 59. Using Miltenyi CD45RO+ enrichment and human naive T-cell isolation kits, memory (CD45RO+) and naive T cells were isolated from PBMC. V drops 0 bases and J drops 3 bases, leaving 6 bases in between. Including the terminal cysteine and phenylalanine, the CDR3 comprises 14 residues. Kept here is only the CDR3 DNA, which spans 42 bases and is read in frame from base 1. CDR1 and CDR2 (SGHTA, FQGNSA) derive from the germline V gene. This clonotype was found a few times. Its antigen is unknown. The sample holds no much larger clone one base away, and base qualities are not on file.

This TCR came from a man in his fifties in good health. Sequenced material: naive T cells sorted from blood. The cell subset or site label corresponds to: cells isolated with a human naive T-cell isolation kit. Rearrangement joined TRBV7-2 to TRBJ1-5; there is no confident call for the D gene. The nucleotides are TGTGCCAGCAGCTTAGCAGGGATCAATCAGCCCCAGCATTTT. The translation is CASSLAGINQPQHF.